A single sample gave rise to the 14 T cell receptor beta chains below, sequenced in a study of blood T cell repertoires in COVID-19. The method was immunoSEQ multiplex PCR; TCRdb's version includes in-frame clones alone and lacks a portion of them. The top ten hold 3.7% of the sample, which has 300,000 or so clones, 75% to 90% seen once. Sequencing was carried out using peripheral blood. These receptors came from a woman aged 40 to 50 with acute or convalescent COVID-19.

V is TRBV5-4 and J is TRBJ2-3, with D possibly matching TRBD2 (5 bases). CDR3 length equals 15 residues. Germline V gene lookup returns CDR1 SGHNT and CDR2 YYREEE (reference sequence). Trimming removed 4 bases from V and 4 bases from J, with 16 bases in between. The CDR3 sequence is CASSLPGGLADTQYF. CDR3 sequence (DNA): TGTGCCAGCAGCCTCCCTGGCGGGCTGGCAGATACGCAGTATTTT.

The chain joins TRBV5-1 to TRBJ1-1; 7 bases agree with TRBD1. The germline CDR1 and CDR2 sequences are SGHRS and YFSETQ. The junction had 6 bases not matched to a gene; V was cut back by 2 bases and J by 5 bases. CDR3 length: 14 amino acids. The CDR3 DNA reads TGCGCCAGCAGCTTATCCAGGGGGAGGACTGAAGCTTTCTTT. Translated: CASSLSRGRTEAFF.

The chain recombines TRBV24-1 with TRBJ1-6; 10 bases fit TRBD1. CDR1 is KGHDR, CDR2 SFDVKD, per germline. V was clipped by 3 bases and J by 7 bases; unmatched bases: 8. CDR3 length equals 17 residues. The DNA of the CDR3 is TGTGCCACCAGTGATGGGGGACAGGGGCATATGAATTCACCCCTCCACTTT. It yields the protein CATSDGGQGHMNSPLHF.

The chain joins TRBV7-3 to TRBJ1-2, with D maybe TRBD1 (5 bases). The V end was cut by 7 bases, the J end by 2 bases, with 17 bases between. CDR1 SGHTA and CDR2 FQGTGA come from the germline V gene. The CDR3 runs to 15 residues. The DNA of the CDR3 is TGTGCCAGCAAGTTAAGGGGTGGAGGGAACTATGGCTACACCTTC. It is translated as CASKLRGGGNYGYTF.

CDR3 DNA: TGTGCCAGCAGAGGCCTAGATGTAAACACCGGGGAGCTGTTTTTT. This encodes CASRGLDVNTGELFF. The V call is TRBV6-5, the J call TRBJ2-2; D unclear. CDR3 length: 15 residues. Germline CDR1 and CDR2: MNHEY and SVGAGI. With 6 bases removed from V and 2 bases from J, the gap between germline ends came to 13 bases.

This chain links TRBV24-1 with TRBJ2-1, with D perhaps TRBD2 (6 bases). The CDR3 runs to 18 residues. V was trimmed by 2 bases and J by 7 bases, leaving 23 bases between them. CDR1 and CDR2 (germline): KGHDR, SFDVKD. For the CDR3, the DNA is TGTGCCACCAGTGATTCTTGGGGGTTAGGAGGGTCGGGTAATGAGCAGTTCTTC. As protein: CATSDSWGLGGSGNEQFF.

V gene TRBV10-3 combines with J gene TRBJ1-2, with 11 nucleotides matching TRBD1. From germline, CDR1 is ENHRY and CDR2 SYGVKD. The length of the CDR3 is 15 residues. Trimming at V came to 5 bases and at J to 4 bases, leaving 6 bases not matched to a gene. The CDR3: CAISPLDRGPYGYTF. CDR3 sequence (DNA): TGTGCCATCAGTCCCCTGGACAGGGGGCCCTATGGCTACACCTTC.

A note on this clone: A junction boundary mismatches the germline segment, possibly from a read error. The gene calls are TRBV11-3 and TRBJ2-3; D call uncertain. In germline, CDR1 is SGHNT, CDR2 YENEEA. CDR3 size: 14 residues. DNA for the CDR3: TGTGCCAGCAGCCTAGATCCAGGCACAGATACGCAGTATTTT. Translation gives CASSLDPGTDTQYF.

This clone was counted a single time. The chain uses TRBV7-9 and TRBJ2-1; D is unclear. The CDR3 contains 12 residues. Germline assignment: CDR1 SEHNR and CDR2 FQNEAQ (reference sequence). V was shortened by 5 bases and J by 9 bases, with 11 bases between the two germline ends. The DNA for the CDR3 is TGTGCCAGCAGCCCCGTACGAGTTGAGCAGTTCTTC. As protein: CASSPVRVEQFF.

V is TRBV5-6 and J is TRBJ1-1, with TRBD1 matching over 9 bases. CDR3 length: 15 amino acids. J lost 5 bases, V lost 3 bases, and 8 bases had no gene match. The V gene's germline CDR1 is SGHDT and CDR2 YYEEEE. For the CDR3, the DNA is TGTGCCAGCAGCTGGGGACAGGGTTGGCGGACTGAAGCTTTCTTT. Translating it yields CASSWGQGWRTEAFF.

The chain combines TRBV11-3 with TRBJ2-1, with TRBD1 as a possible D gene (5 bases). Trimming took 6 bases from V and 3 from J, leaving 9 bases between them. This CDR3 is built from 13 residues. Germline-derived CDR1 and CDR2 are SGHNT and YENEEA. The CDR3 DNA sequence: TGTGCCAGCAGTCAAGACAGCTACAATGAGCAGTTCTTC. It translates to CASSQDSYNEQFF.

The gene calls are TRBV10-3 and TRBJ1-1; D is undetermined. Germline values: CDR1 ENHRY, CDR2 SYGVKD. V gave up 10 bases and J gave up 4 bases, with 13 bases separating them. CDR3 length equals 12 residues. Written as DNA, the CDR3 is TGTGCCAGTCTCGGAGGGAGCACTGAAGCTTTCTTT. It codes for CASLGGSTEAFF.

The chain joins TRBV2 to TRBJ1-2; 11 nucleotides agree with TRBD1. This CDR3 has 14 amino acids. The germline V gene encodes CDR1 SNHLY and CDR2 FYNNEI. The trim removed 6 bases at V and 8 bases at J, leaving 8 bases unmatched. CDR3 coding DNA: TGTGCCAGCAGGGTGGGACAGGGGGGAGAAGGCTACACCTTC. It is translated as CASRVGQGGEGYTF.

V usage is TRBV2 and J usage is TRBJ1-5; 7 bases line up with TRBD1. The CDR3 extends over 13 amino acids. Germline V CDR1 and CDR2: SNHLY, FYNNEI. With V trimmed by 7 bases and J by 4 bases, 4 bases remained unmatched. This CDR3 is CASTKDRNQPQHF. As DNA, the CDR3 is TGTGCCAGCACCAAGGACAGGAATCAGCCCCAGCATTTT.